The 9 T cell receptor beta chains given below trace back to one sample, sequenced in a study of T cell repertoires in cytomegalovirus infection. Antigen specificity for these receptors is unknown. TCRdb independently ran MiXCR on the reads; one entry per CDR3 protein. Of a few hundred thousand distinct CDR3 sequences in the sample, 20% to 25% are singletons; the top ten hold about 14%. Sequences were derived from cultured PBMCs, sampled from culture after CMV antigen stimulation. These receptors all stem from a human donor in good health (CMV status not recorded). Some clones in this sample may be carry-over from other donors' samples.

The sample holds a few counts of this clonotype. The rearrangement uses TRBV7-6 and TRBJ2-1; 10 bases agree with TRBD2. The J segment lost 4 bases and the V segment lost 0 bases, leaving 6 bases of the junction unmatched. In germline, CDR1 is SGHVS, CDR2 FNYEAQ. The CDR3 is 17 residues long. For the CDR3, the DNA is TGTGCCAGCAGCTTAGCCGGGACTAGCGCCAATTACAATGAGCAGTTCTTC. Translation gives CASSLAGTSANYNEQFF.

The chain couples TRBV28 to TRBJ1-2; 11 bases fit TRBD1. J gave up 7 bases and V 4 bases, and 2 bases lay outside the gene matches. This CDR3 has 13 amino acids. Germline values: CDR1 MDHEN, CDR2 SYDVKM. DNA of the CDR3: TGTGCCAGCAGTTGGACAGGGGGCTTTGGCTACACCTTC. Its protein product is CASSWTGGFGYTF.

This clonotype appeared a few times. This chain uses TRBV5-4 with TRBJ2-5; D gene uncertain. The CDR3 consists of 13 residues. Trimming removed 2 bases at V and 4 bases at J, with 9 bases between. The germline V gene encodes CDR1 SGHNT and CDR2 YYREEE (reference sequence). The CDR3: CASSFDIGETQYF. CDR3 nucleotides: TGTGCCAGCAGCTTTGATATAGGAGAGACCCAGTACTTC.

In this sample, this clonotype is medium-sized. The chain is built from TRBV28 and TRBJ2-1, with D tentatively TRBD2 (5 bases). This CDR3 has 16 amino acids. Trimming pared 0 bases from V and 3 bases from J, leaving 12 bases between. Germline V CDR1 and CDR2: MDHEN, SYDVKM. For the CDR3, the DNA is TGTGCCAGCAGTTTATGGGTCGGACTTGTCTACAATGAGCAGTTCTTC. It is translated as CASSLWVGLVYNEQFF.

The gene calls are TRBV11-2 and TRBJ2-1; D possibly corresponds to TRBD2 (5 bases). The CDR3 sequence is 15 residues long. The V and J ends lost 2 bases and 0 bases respectively, with 8 bases between them. Germline lookup yields CDR1 SGHAT and CDR2 FQNNGV. This chain's CDR3 is CASSLMTISYNEQFF. Here the CDR3 DNA reads TGTGCCAGCAGCTTAATGACTATCTCCTACAATGAGCAGTTCTTC.

This clonotype has ten or more counts. CDR3: CASSLAGSPNYGYTF. CDR3 bases: TGTGCCAGCAGCTTAGCCGGGTCCCCGAACTATGGCTACACCTTC. The rearrangement uses TRBV7-2 and TRBJ1-2, with no clear D. This CDR3 region has 15 residues. With 0 bases removed from V and 2 bases from J, the gap between germline ends came to 10 bases. Germline V gives CDR1 SGHTA, CDR2 FQGNSA.

As regards this clonotype: A much larger clonotype is one base distant, so this may be a read error. CDR3: CASNSGTVNNEQFF. Here the CDR3 DNA reads TGTGCCAGCAACTCCGGGACGGTGAACAATGAGCAGTTCTTC. The chain links TRBV7-2 to TRBJ2-1, with D possibly called TRBD1 or TRBD2 (5 bases each). The V and J ends lost 7 bases and 5 bases respectively, with 15 bases between them. Germline CDR1 SGHTA, CDR2 FQGNSA. The CDR3 totals 14 residues.

This clonotype was seen ten or more times. This chain links TRBV28 with TRBJ1-1; the match to TRBD1 covers 8 bases. J lost 6 bases, V lost 5 bases, and 11 bases had no gene match. Germline V gene data show CDR1 as MDHEN and CDR2 as SYDVKM. The CDR3 extends over 15 amino acids. DNA for the CDR3: TGTGCCAGCAGTCCACCGGGACAGGTTTGGGCTGAAGCTTTCTTT. Its translation: CASSPPGQVWAEAFF. Drawing the rest from reference TRBV28 and TRBJ1-1, the complete variable domain is DVKVTQSSRYLVKRTGEKVFLECVQDMDHENMFWYRQDPGLGLRLIYFSYDVKMKEKGDIPEGYSVSREKKERFSLILESASTNQTSMYLCASSPPGQVWAEAFFGQGTRLTVV.

This rearrangement joins TRBV11-2 to TRBJ2-2; D not resolved. With 6 bases removed from V and 5 bases from J, the gap between germline ends came to 10 bases. The CDR3 sequence is 13 residues long. Germline values: CDR1 SGHAT, CDR2 FQNNGV. The chain's CDR3 is CASSLDHTGELFF. For the CDR3, the DNA is TGTGCCAGCAGTTTGGACCATACCGGGGAGCTGTTTTTT. Full variable domain (rest looked up from reference TRBV11-2 and TRBJ2-2): EAGVAQSPRYKIIEKRQSVAFWCNPISGHATLYWYQQILGQGPKLLIQFQNNGVVDDSQLPKDRFSAERLKGVDSTLKIQPAKLEDSAVYLCASSLDHTGELFFGEGSRLTVL.